The 9 T cell receptor beta chains listed next were all sequenced from one sample in a study of cytomegalovirus exposure and HLA in healthy donors. The PCR made use of 60 Vbeta and 13 Jbeta primers. Data came from immunoSEQ multiplex PCR; TCRdb stores just in-frame clones and leaves some out. The data contain roughly 70,000 clones, 82% of them singletons. What was sequenced was PBMCs. Every receptor here comes from a man aged 18 to 30 in good health and CMV-seronegative.

The V gene is TRBV7-2, the J gene TRBJ2-1; 7 bases agree with TRBD2. V shed 5 bases, J shed 3 bases, and the junction held 4 bases outside the gene matches. Per the germline V gene, CDR1 is SGHTA and CDR2 is FQGNSA. There are 14 residues in the CDR3. The CDR3: CASSLAGVYNEQFF. The DNA for the CDR3 is TGTGCCAGCAGCCTGGCGGGGGTCTACAATGAGCAGTTCTTC.

The chain has TRBV4-1 and TRBJ1-1; no definite D call. Trimming pared 4 bases from V and 4 bases from J, leaving 22 bases between. The germline CDR1 and CDR2 sequences are MGHRA and YSYEKL. This CDR3 contains 17 residues. The CDR3 DNA reads TGCGCCAGCAGCCTAATCCCCTTGGGCAGCCTGGGCACTGAAGCTTTCTTT. Residues: CASSLIPLGSLGTEAFF.

About this clone itself: This is likely an artifact of a read error, given a far larger clone one base away. This chain joins TRBV7-9 and TRBJ2-7; a weak D match, TRBD1 (5 bases). CDR1 and CDR2 from the germline V gene are SEHNR and FQNEAQ (reference sequence). CDR3 length: 13 residues. V lost 6 bases and J 3 bases, leaving 12 bases between the germline ends. The CDR3 nucleotides are TGTGCCAGCAGGGACACCCTCTACTACGAGCAGTACTTC. Protein: CASRDTLYYEQYF. Full variable domain (outside the CDR3, taken from reference TRBV7-9 and TRBJ2-7): DTGVSQNPRHKITKRGQNVTFRCDPISEHNRLYWYRQTLGQGPEFLTYFQNEAQLEKSRLLSDRFSAERPKGSFSTLEIQRTEQGDSAMYLCASRDTLYYEQYFGPGTRLTVT.

V usage is TRBV7-9 and J usage is TRBJ1-1; D not resolved. This CDR3 contains 12 residues. V was trimmed by 5 bases and J by 3 bases, leaving 7 bases between them. Per the germline V gene, CDR1 is SEHNR and CDR2 is FQNEAQ (reference sequence). CDR3 residues: CASSLEDTEAFF. The DNA of the CDR3 is TGTGCCAGCAGCCTCGAGGACACTGAAGCTTTCTTT.

The rearrangement uses TRBV18 and TRBJ2-1; D gene ambiguous. Per germline, CDR1 KGHSH and CDR2 LQKENI. V was cut by 6 bases and J by 2 bases, with 14 bases left in between. This CDR3 has 15 amino acids. This CDR3 is CASSPVGTAYNEQFF. The DNA of the CDR3 is TGTGCCAGCTCCCCTGTGGGCACAGCCTACAATGAGCAGTTCTTC.

This chain links TRBV28 with TRBJ2-5; D unclear. The germline V gene has CDR1 MDHEN and CDR2 SYDVKM. Trimming left V 3 bases short and J 0 bases short, with 8 bases between. This CDR3 spans 14 amino acids. CDR3 residues: CASSFPQNQETQYF. The DNA of the CDR3 is TGTGCCAGCAGTTTTCCCCAGAACCAAGAGACCCAGTACTTC.

This chain joins TRBV5-1 and TRBJ2-7; 10 bases are a match to TRBD1. From germline, CDR1 is SGHRS and CDR2 YFSETQ. V lost 4 bases and J lost 4; bases outside the gene matches: 11. This CDR3 has 16 residues. CDR3 in amino acids: CASSKGQGGRRYEQYF. CDR3 coding DNA: TGCGCCAGCAGCAAAGGACAGGGGGGTAGGCGATACGAGCAGTACTTC.

The rearrangement joins TRBV18 to TRBJ2-5; possibly TRBD2 for D (6 bases). Trimming took 6 bases from V and 4 from J, leaving 12 bases between them. The CDR3 runs to 13 residues. CDR1 and CDR2 (germline): KGHSH, LQKENI. In DNA form, the CDR3 reads TGTGCCAGCTCCCGGGACTCCACAGAGACCCAGTACTTC. Residues: CASSRDSTETQYF.

The chain links TRBV7-8 to TRBJ2-5; 7 bases map to TRBD2. The CDR3 has 15 residues. Losses at the gene ends were 5 bases for V and 5 bases for J; bases not matched to a gene: 11. Germline CDR1 and CDR2: SGHVS and FQNEAQ. CDR3 DNA: TGTGCCAGCAGCACCCGGGGGGAGTCTTTTGAGACCCAGTACTTC. Protein product: CASSTRGESFETQYF.